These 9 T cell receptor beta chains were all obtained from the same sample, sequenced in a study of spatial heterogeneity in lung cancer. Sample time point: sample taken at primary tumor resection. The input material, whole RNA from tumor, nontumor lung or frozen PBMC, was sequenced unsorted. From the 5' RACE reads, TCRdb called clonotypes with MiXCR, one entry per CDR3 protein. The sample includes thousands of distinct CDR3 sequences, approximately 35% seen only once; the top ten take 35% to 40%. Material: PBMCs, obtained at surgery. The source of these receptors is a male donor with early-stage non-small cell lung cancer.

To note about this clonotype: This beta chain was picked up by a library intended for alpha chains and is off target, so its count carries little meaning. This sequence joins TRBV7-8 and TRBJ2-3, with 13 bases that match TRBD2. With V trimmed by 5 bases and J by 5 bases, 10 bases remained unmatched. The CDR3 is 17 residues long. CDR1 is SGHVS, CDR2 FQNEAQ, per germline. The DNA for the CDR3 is TGTGCCAGCAGCCCGTGGACTAGCGGGAGCGGTGAAGATACGCAGTATTTT. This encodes CASSPWTSGSGEDTQYF.

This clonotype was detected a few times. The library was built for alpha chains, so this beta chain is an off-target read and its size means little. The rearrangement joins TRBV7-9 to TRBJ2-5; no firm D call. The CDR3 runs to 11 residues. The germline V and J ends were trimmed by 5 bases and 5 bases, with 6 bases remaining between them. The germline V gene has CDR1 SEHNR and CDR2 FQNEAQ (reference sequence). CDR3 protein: CASSPWETQYF. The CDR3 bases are TGTGCCAGCAGCCCCTGGGAGACCCAGTACTTC.

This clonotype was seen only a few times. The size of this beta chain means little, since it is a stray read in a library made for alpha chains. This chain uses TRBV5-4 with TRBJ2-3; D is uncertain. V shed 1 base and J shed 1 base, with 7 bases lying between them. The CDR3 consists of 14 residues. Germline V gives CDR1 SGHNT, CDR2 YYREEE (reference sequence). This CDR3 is CASSLPSGTDTQYF. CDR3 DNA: TGTGCCAGCAGCTTGCCCAGCGGCACAGATACGCAGTATTTT.

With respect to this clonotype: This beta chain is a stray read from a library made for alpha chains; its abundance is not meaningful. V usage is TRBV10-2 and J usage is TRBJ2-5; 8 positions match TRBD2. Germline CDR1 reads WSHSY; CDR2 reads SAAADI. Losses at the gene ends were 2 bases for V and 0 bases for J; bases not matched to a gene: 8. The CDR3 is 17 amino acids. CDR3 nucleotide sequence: TGCGCCAGCAGTGAGGGATTTAGCGGGACCAACCAAGAGACCCAGTACTTC. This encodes CASSEGFSGTNQETQYF.

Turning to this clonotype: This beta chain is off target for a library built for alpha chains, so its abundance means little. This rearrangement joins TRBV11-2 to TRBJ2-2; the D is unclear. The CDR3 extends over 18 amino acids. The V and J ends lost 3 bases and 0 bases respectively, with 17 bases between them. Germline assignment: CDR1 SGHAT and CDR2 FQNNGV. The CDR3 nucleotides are TGTGCCAGCAGCTTTAGTGTGAAGCGAACCTCGAACACCGGGGAGCTGTTTTTT. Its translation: CASSFSVKRTSNTGELFF.

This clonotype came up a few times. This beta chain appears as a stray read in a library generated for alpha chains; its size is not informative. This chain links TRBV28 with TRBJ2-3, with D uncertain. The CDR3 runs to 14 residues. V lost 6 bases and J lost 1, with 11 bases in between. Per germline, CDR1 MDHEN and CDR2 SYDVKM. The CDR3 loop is CASRSRLGTDTQYF. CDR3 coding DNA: TGTGCCAGCAGATCCCGTCTCGGCACAGATACGCAGTATTTT.

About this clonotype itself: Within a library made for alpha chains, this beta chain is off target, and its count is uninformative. CDR3 DNA sequence: TGTGCCAGCTCCCCTACTGTACGGGAAGAGACCCAGTACTTC. Amino acids: CASSPTVREETQYF. The genes are TRBV18 and TRBJ2-5; the D is unclear. This CDR3 region has 14 residues. V shed 6 bases and J shed 3 bases, with 14 bases lying between them. The germline V gene has CDR1 KGHSH and CDR2 LQKENI.

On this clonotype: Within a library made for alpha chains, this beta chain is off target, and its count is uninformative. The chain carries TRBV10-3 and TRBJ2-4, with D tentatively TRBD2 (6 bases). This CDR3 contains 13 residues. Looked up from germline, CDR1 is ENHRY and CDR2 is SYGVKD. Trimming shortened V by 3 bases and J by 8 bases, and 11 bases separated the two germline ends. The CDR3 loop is CAISDGGEDIQYF. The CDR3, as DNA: TGTGCCATCAGTGACGGAGGGGAGGACATTCAGTACTTC.

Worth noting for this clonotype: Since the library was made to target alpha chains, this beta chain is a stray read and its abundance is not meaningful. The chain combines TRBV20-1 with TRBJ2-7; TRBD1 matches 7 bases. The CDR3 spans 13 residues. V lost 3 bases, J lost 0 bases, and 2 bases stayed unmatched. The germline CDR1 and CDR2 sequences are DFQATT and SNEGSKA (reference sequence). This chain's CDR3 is CSARTGSSYEQYF. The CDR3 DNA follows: TGCAGTGCTAGGACAGGGAGCTCCTACGAGCAGTACTTC.